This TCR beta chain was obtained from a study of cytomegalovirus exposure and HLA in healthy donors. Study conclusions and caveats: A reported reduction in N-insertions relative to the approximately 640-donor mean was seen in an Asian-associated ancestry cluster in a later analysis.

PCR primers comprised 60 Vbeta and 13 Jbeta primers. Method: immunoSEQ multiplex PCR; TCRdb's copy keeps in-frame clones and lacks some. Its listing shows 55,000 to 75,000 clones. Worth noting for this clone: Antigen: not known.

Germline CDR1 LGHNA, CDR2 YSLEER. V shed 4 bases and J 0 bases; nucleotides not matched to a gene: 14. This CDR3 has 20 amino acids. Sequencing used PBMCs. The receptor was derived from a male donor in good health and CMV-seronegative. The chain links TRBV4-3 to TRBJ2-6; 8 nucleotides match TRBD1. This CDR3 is CASSRARTGRASSGANVLTF. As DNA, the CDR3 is TGCGCCAGCAGCCGAGCCCGGACAGGGCGGGCTTCCTCTGGGGCCAACGTCCTGACTTTC.